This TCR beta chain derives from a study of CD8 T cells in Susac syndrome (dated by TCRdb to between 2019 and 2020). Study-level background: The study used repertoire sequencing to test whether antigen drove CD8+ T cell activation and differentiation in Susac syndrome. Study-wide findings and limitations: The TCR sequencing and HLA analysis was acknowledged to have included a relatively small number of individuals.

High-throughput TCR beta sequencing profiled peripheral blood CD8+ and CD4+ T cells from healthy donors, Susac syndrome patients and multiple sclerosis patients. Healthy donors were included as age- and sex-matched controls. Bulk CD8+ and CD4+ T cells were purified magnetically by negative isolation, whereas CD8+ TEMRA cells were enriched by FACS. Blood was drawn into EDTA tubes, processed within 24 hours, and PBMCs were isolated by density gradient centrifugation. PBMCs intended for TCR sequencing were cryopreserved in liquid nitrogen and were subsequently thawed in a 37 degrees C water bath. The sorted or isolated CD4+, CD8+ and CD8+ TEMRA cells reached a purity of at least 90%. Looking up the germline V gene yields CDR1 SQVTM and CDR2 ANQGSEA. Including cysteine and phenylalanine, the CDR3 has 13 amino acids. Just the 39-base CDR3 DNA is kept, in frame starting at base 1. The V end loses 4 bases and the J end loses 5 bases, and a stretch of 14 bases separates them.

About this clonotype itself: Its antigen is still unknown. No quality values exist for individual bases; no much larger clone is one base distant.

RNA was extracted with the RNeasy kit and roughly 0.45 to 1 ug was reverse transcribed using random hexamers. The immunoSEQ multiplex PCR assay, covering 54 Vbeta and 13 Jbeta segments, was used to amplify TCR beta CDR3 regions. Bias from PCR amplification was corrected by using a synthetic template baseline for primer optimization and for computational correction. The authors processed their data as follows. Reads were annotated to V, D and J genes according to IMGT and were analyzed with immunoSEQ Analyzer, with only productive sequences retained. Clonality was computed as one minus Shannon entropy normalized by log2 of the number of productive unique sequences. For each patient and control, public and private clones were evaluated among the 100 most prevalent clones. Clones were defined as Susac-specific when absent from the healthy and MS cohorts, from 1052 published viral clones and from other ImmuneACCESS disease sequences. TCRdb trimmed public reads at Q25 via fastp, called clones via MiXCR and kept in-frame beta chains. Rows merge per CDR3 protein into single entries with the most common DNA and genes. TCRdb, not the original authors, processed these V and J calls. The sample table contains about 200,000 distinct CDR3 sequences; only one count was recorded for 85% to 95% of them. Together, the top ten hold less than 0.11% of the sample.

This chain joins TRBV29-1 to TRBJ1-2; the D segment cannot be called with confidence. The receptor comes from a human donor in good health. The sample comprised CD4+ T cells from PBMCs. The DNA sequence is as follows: TGCAGCGTTGGCGAGGGAGAACAGTATGGCTACACCTTC. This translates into CSVGEGEQYGYTF.